This TCR beta chain emerged from a study of cytomegalovirus exposure and HLA in healthy donors (dated by TCRdb to the late 2010s). Turning to the overall study: According to an earlier analysis of 550 to 700 of the donors, 200 million or so T cells yielded approximately 120 million unique TCR beta sequences and more than 250 Gb of sequence data. An early release that covered fewer than 800 HLA-typed donors contained 250 to 350 gigabases of sequencing data and 75 million to 100 million unique TCR sequences. The genetic ancestry cluster associated with self-reported Caucasian donors included 80% to 90% of the roughly 360 genotyped donors. The study aimed to test whether signatures of past pathogen exposure could be identified by cataloging public T cell receptors. The study used immunosequencing to profile the T cell repertoires of around 600 subjects and linked those repertoires to cytomegalovirus serostatus. In addition to the first cohort of roughly 670 subjects, a separate validation cohort of approximately 110 different subjects was used. High-throughput TCR immunosequencing, statistical association of individual TCRs with disease status, and machine learning were combined to predict cytomegalovirus infection status. To study patterns of TCR occurrence, a later analysis re-analyzed previously published TCR beta repertoires from under 750 donors and added high-resolution HLA genotyping. Rather than drawing on any new phenotypic data, the later analysis identified candidate immune exposures from TCR beta sequences and the way those sequences occurred across donors. An earlier analysis of about 620 of the donors applied high-throughput TCR beta sequencing to assess whether each TCR beta V gene segment acted as functional or pseudogenic. Alongside the repertoire data, information on donor age, sex, ethnicity and CMV serostatus was compiled. Genome-wide SNP genotypes for about 65% of the 666 donors were used in a later genetic analysis, which treated that subset as a discovery cohort. Every repertoire in the discovery cohort had been generated on one and the same sequencing platform. HLA typing included class I and class II loci at four-digit resolution. Typing coverage varied by locus: about 620-640 donors for A, B, C, DRB1 and DQB1; roughly 520 for DQA1; over 600 for DPA1; roughly 450 for DPB1. A handful of DR-DQ haplotypes were treated as single units for association and clustering because of strong linkage in the cohort. Across under 500 genotyped donors of the cohort, an average of approximately 240,000 unique TCR beta nucleotide sequences per donor were sequenced, and 15% to 20% of those sequences were non-productive. The investigation overall reported the following: In a later analysis, TCR association rates were found to vary across HLA loci, with the most associated TCRs seen for DRB1 alleles and the fewest for HLA-C alleles. Over 15 rarely observed V segments, including chromosome 9 orphons, were excluded from the earlier analysis of about 600 of the donors because counts were too low. According to the authors, the approach could potentially be generalized to other disease states and immunological phenotypes. Roughly uniform sequencing depth across donors was assumed in presence/absence analyses, although this assumption may not hold. Correlated functional status among segregating V segments might reflect linkage disequilibrium, but an unknown experimental factor could not be ruled out. A later genetic analysis associated a missense DCLRE1C variant with V-gene and J-gene trimming of TCR beta chains, and an independent cohort replicated the association. In this cohort, only TCR beta chains were sequenced, and detectable features were limited by the absence of alpha or paired-chain data. In an earlier analysis of fewer than 750 of the donors, most TCR beta V segments were observed in productive rearrangements about 90% or about 30% of the time, broadly matching IMGT annotations. In a later analysis, HLA-associated TCR beta chains were found to be more clonally expanded and to have lower generation probabilities than equally common non-associated chains. A later analysis associated 15,000 to 20,000 TCR beta sequences with specific HLA alleles at a false discovery rate of 0.05. A cluster of highly shared sequence variants was judged likely to represent a technical artifact of the sequencing pipeline. A total of 150 or so TCR beta chains were listed by the study as associated with cytomegalovirus. A further reported finding was that TCR beta sequences accurately predicted the HLA-A and HLA-B alleles for most subjects in the first cohort. The classifier was reported to diagnose cytomegalovirus status with high specificity and sensitivity in both the original cohort and the validation cohort. While some public TCRs were present in many individuals, most TCR sequences turned up only very rarely across donors. In a later genetic analysis, fewer N-insertions in productive TCRs were reported among donors in an Asian-associated ancestry cluster than the roughly 700-donor mean. Strong co-occurrence of HLA alleles, especially DR and DQ, made assigning TCR associations to individual alleles difficult. For the cohort, immune exposure information was limited to CMV serostatus. According to a later analysis, most CMV-associated TCR beta chains appeared to be HLA-restricted, and the HLA associations seemed to be driven largely by CMV exposure. HLA typing was unavailable for some donors at each locus, so association tests used only the typed subset. A few of the identified cytomegalovirus-associated TCR beta chains were confirmed in vitro to be specific for cytomegalovirus antigens. A later analysis reported that several top co-occurrence clusters appeared linked to parvovirus B19, influenza, CMV and Epstein-Barr virus.

The cohort comprised around 700 healthy bone marrow donors. At the time of sampling, every cohort member was nominally healthy, though immune exposures that went unrecorded were likely present. The donor was CMV seronegative and belonged to the group of more than 300 seronegative cohort members. Every donor gave a peripheral blood sample, and the peripheral blood mononuclear cells from that sample were used for TCR beta sequencing. Genomic DNA was extracted from the blood cell samples with the Qiagen DNeasy Blood Extraction Kit. Library preparation was by the immunoSEQ multiplex PCR assay. For the multiplex PCR, a mixture combining 60 forward primers for TCR Vbeta segments and 13 reverse primers for TCR Jbeta segments was used. Amplification of the CDR3 region of rearranged TCR beta genes was performed with a multiplex PCR assay on genomic DNA. The amplified TCR beta libraries were sequenced on the Illumina HiSeq System as 87-base-pair reads. Concerning the study's data processing: In a later analysis, approximately 74 million unique TCR beta chains were counted across the roughly 610 repertoires, and roughly 11 million of these chains were shared by at least two donors. Raw reads were error-corrected and collapsed into unique sequences with a nearest-neighbor algorithm that merged closely related sequences to remove PCR and sequencing errors. V, D and J gene segments were assigned by aligning CDR3 sequences to IMGT reference sequences. For a sequence to be retained, a match of at least six nucleotides to both a V gene segment and a J gene segment was required. A rearrangement counted as productive if the CDR3 had no stop codons and remained in frame with V and J, and every other rearrangement counted as non-productive. CDR3 was defined by IMGT convention, running from the second conserved V-encoded cysteine to the conserved J-encoded phenylalanine. The earlier analysis of 500 to 750 of the donors excluded any sequence lacking an unambiguous match to a single V gene segment. An earlier analysis of under 750 of the donors called V segments functional above 56.7% productive rearrangements and segregating when the between-donor standard deviation exceeded 5%. A statistical classification framework was developed to diagnose cytomegalovirus status using the catalog of TCR beta chain sequences. A later analysis assigned V and J genes by comparing TCR nucleotide sequences with IMGT/GENE-DB human TR gene sequences. In a later analysis, CDR3 sequences and most-parsimonious VDJ recombination scenarios were assigned using the TCRdist pipeline. In a later analysis, each TCR beta chain was defined by its CDR3 amino acid sequence together with its V-gene family, and reads without a unique V-gene family were excluded. A later analysis removed 500 to 650 highly shared, low-generation-probability nucleotide sequences to deal with suspected cross-contamination and a sequencing artifact. In a later analysis, a clonal expansion index for each public chain was calculated from normalized within-repertoire ranks of inferred template counts. In a later analysis, generation probabilities were computed with a VDJ recombination model fitted to out-of-frame rearrangements, and the resulting probabilities were checked against IGoR. Hypergeometric tests were used in a later analysis to score TCR-TCR, TCR-HLA and TCR-CMV co-occurrence, with a repertoire-size bias correction applied to the TCR pairs. In a later analysis, false discovery rates were estimated by permuting HLA or CMV assignments 20 times. In a later analysis, co-occurring TCRs were grouped using DBSCAN, with TCRdist sequence similarity added in when clustering inside HLA-allele-positive subsets. Co-occurrence clustering excluded repertoires with fewer than 30,000 or more than 120,000 public chains, plus five with anomalous nucleotide sharing. TCRdb retrieved this table from immuneACCESS and kept in-frame rearrangements only. Not all clones are present; in checked studies, unresolved V genes account for under half, and no reason is known for the remainder. V, J and clone size are those of that table, while D and trimming were read from the DNA. Counted in this sample were fewer than 200,000 clones; around 78% of them appeared once. The ten largest clones represent 0.6% to 0.95% of the sample.

Remarks on this clone: Which antigen it targets is not known. No per-base quality is available; no much larger clone lies one base away.

What was sequenced was PBMCs. The TCR was taken from a female donor in good health and CMV-seronegative.

The DNA is TGTGCCAGCAGTTTGGGACTAGCTTCCGAGCAGTACTTC. It encodes CASSLGLASEQYF. This sequence uses TRBV27 and TRBJ2-5; TRBD2 aligns with 9 central bases. The J call is uncertain, as TRBJ2-7 better fits the DNA end. The CDR3 has 13 amino acids, counting the end cysteine and phenylalanine. CDR3 DNA only is kept here, 39 bases in frame from base 1. Taken from the germline V gene (reference sequence), the CDR1 and CDR2 loops are MNHEY and SMNVEV.